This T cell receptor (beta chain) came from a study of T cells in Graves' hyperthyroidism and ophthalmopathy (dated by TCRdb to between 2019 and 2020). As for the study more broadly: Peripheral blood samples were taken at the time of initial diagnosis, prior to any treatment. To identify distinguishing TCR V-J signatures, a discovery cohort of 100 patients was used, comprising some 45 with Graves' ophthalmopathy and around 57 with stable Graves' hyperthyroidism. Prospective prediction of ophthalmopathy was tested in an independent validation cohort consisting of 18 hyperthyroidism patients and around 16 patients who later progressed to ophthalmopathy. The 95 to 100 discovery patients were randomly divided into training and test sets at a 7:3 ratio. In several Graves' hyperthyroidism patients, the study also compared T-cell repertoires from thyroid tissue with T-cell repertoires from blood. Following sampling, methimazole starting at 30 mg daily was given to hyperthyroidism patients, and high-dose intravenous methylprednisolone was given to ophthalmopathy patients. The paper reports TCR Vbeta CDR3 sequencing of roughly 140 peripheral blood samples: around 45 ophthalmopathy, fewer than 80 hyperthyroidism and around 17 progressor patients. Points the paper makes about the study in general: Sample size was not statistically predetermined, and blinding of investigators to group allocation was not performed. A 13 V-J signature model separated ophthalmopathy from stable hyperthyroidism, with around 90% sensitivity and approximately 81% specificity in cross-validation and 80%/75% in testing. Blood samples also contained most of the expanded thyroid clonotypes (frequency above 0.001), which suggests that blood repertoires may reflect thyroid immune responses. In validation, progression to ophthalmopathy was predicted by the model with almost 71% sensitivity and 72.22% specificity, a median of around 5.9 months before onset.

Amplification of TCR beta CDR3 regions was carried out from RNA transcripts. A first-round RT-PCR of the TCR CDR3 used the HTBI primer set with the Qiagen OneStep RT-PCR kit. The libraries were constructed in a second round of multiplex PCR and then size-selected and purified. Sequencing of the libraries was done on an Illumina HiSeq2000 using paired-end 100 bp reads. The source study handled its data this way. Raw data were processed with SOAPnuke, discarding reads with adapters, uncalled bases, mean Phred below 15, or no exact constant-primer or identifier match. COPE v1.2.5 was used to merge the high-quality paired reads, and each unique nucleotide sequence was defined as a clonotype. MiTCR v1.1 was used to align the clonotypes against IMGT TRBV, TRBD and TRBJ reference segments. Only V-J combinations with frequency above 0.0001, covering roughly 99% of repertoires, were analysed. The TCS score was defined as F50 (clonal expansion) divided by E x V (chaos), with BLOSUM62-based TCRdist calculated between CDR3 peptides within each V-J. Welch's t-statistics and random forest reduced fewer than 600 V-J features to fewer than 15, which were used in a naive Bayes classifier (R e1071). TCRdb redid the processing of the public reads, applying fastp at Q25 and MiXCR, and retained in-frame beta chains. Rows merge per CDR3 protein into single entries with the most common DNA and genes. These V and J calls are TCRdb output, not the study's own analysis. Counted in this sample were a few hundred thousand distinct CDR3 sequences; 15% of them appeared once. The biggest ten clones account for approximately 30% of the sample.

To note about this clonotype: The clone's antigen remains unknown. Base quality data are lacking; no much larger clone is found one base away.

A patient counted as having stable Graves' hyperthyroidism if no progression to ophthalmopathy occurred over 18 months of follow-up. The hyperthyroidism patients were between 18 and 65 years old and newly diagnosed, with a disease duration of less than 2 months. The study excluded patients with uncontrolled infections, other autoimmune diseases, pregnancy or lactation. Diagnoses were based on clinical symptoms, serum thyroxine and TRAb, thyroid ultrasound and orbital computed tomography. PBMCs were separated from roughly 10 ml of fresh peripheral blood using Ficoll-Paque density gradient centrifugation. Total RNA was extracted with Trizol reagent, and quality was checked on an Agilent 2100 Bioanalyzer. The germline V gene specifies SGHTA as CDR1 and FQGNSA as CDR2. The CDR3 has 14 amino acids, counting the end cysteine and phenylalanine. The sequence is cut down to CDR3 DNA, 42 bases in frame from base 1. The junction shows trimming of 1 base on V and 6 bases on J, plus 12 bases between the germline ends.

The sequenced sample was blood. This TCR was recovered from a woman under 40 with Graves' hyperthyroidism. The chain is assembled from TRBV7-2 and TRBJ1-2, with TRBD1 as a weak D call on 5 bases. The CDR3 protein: CASSLEGRVDGYTF. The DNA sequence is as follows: TGTGCCAGCAGCTTAGAGGGCAGGGTTGATGGCTACACCTTC.